This T cell receptor (beta chain) was captured in a study of regulatory T cells in long-lasting Graves disease. Overall study findings and caveats: Researchers reported studying only peripheral blood, not thyroid tissue. Favoring TRBV28, TRBJ1-2 and TRBJ2-5 was a feature seen in persistent disease.

The CDR3 is made up of 15 amino acids. Germline CDR1 reads SEHNR; CDR2 reads FQNEAQ (reference sequence). J was trimmed by 3 bases and V by 2 bases; bases with no gene match: 6. Researchers made TCR beta libraries by using iRepertoire HTBI primers and running Arm-PCR on CDR3 regions. TCRdb independently ran MiXCR on the multiplex PCR reads; one entry per CDR3 protein. The table lists approximately 400,000 distinct CDR3 sequences, 10% to 15% of them singletons. The sample's time point: newly diagnosed GD, antithyroid drugs for less than 3 months. Researchers made the TCR library from RNA that was extracted from PBMCs. This clonotype was counted at least ten times. The antigen remains unidentified. The sample was also reused in another study, on T cells in Graves' hyperthyroidism and ophthalmopathy.

The rearrangement links TRBV7-9 to TRBJ1-1; 7 bases line up with TRBD1. This TCR was recovered from a young woman with Graves disease. The starting material was peripheral blood mononuclear cells (PBMCs), obtained at new diagnosis, from a patient treated with antithyroid drugs. The CDR3 spells CASSLLGGGYTEAFF. The CDR3 bases are TGTGCCAGCAGCTTATTAGGGGGCGGGTACACTGAAGCTTTCTTT.